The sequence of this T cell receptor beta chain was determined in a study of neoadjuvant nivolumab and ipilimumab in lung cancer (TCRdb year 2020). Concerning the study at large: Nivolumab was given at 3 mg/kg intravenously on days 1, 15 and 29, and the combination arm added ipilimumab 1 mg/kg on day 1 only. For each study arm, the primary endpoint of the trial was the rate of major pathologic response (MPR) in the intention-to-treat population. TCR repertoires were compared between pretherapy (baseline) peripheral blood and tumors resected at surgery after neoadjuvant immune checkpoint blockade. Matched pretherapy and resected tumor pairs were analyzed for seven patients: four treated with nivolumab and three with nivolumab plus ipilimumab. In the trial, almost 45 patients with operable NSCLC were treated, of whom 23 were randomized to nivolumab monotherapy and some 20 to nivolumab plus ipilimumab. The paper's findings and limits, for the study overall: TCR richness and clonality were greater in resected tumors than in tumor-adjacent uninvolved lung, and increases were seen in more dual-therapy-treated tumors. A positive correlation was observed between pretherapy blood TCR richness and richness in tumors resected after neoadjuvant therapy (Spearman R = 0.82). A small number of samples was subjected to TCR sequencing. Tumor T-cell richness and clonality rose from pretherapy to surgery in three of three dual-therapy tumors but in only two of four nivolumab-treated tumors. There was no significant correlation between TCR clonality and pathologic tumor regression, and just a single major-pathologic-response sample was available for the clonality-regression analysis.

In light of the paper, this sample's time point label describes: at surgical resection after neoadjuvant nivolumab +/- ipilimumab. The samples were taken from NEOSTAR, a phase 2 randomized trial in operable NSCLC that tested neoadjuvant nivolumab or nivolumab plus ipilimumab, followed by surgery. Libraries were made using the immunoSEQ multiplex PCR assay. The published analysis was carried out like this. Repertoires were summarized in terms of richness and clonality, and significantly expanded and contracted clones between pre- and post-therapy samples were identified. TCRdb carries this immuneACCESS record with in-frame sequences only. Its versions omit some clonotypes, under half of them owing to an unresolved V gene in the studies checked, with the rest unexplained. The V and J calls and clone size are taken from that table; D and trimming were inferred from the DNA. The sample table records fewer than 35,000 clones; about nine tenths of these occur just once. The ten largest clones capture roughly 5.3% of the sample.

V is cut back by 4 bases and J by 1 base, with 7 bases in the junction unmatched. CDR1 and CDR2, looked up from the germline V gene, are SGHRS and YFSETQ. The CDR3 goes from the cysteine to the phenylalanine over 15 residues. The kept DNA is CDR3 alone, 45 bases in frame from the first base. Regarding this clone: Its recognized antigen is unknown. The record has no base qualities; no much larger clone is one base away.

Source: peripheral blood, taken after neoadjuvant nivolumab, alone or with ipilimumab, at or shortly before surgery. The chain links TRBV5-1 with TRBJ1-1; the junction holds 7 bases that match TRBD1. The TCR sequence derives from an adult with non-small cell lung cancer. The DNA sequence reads TGCGCCAGCAGCCACCCGACAGGGAGGAACACTGAAGCTTTCTTT. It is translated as CASSHPTGRNTEAFF.